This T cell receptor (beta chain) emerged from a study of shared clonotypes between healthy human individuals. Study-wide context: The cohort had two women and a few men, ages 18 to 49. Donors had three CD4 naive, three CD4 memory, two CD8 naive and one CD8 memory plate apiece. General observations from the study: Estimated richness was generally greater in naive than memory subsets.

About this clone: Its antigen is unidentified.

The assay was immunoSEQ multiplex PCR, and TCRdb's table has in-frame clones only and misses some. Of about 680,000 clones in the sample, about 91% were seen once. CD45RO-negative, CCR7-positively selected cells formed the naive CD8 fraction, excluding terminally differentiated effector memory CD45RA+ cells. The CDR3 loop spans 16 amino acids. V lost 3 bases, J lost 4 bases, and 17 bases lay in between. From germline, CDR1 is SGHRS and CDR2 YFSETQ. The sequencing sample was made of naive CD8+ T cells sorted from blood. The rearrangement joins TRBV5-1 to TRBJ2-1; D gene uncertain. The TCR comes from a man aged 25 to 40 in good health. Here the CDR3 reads CASSSLTVGPYNEQFF. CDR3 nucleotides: TGCGCCAGCAGCTCCTTGACGGTAGGCCCTTACAATGAGCAGTTCTTC.